This is a list of T cell receptor beta chains from one sample in a study of blood T cell repertoires in COVID-19. Here immunoSEQ multiplex PCR was the method, and the copy in TCRdb shows in-frame clones only, minus some. Of almost 350,000 clones in the sample, more than 70% were seen once. The sample was peripheral blood. The receptors derive from a woman aged 60-75 years with COVID-19, enrolled during active disease. The CDR3 runs from the conserved cysteine through the conserved F or W. The D gene is left open where the match is weak. Clone size is stated in some rows and not others, as once, few, many or a class when expanded.

v_call	clone_size	j_call	d_call	cdr3_nt	cdr3_aa
TRBV27	-	TRBJ1-5	TRBD1	TGTGCCAGCAGTTTATACGGACAGGGCAATCAGCCCCAGCATTTT	CASSLYGQGNQPQHF
TRBV9	-	TRBJ2-7	TRBD2	TGTGCCAGCAGCCTAGCGGGGGGGACCTCCTACGAGCAGTACTTC	CASSLAGGTSYEQYF
TRBV19	-	TRBJ1-2	TRBD1	TGTGCCAGTAGTACGCCGGGACAGGGTTGGAATCATGGCTACACCTTC	CASSTPGQGWNHGYTF
TRBV6-5	-	TRBJ1-5	TRBD1	TGTGCCAGCAGTTTGCAGGGGGCAGATCAGCCCCAGCATTTT	CASSLQGADQPQHF
TRBV15	once	TRBJ1-5	-	TGTGCCACCAGCAGGATCTATAGCAATCAGCCCCAGCATTTT	CATSRIYSNQPQHF
TRBV9	-	TRBJ1-5	TRBD1	TGTGCCAGCAGCGCAACGGACAGGGTCAATCAGCCCCAGCATTTT	CASSATDRVNQPQHF
TRBV19	-	TRBJ2-3	-	TGTGCCAGTAGTATCGTCCGGTCGGATACGCAGTATTTT	CASSIVRSDTQYF
TRBV3-1/TRBV3-2	-	TRBJ1-2	-	TGTGCCAGCAGCCCTAATTCATACAGGGCTCTCTATGGCTACACCTTC	CASSPNSYRALYGYTF
TRBV29-1	once	TRBJ1-2	TRBD1	TGCAGCGCCGCTGGGGACAGGGCGGACACCTTC	CSAAGDRADTF
TRBV7-9	-	TRBJ2-7	-	TGTGCCAGCAGCTCAGGCGGACTCGAGCAGTACTTC	CASSSGGLEQYF
TRBV18	-	TRBJ1-1	-	TGTGCCAGCTCACCGGACAGTGTTGGTAACACTGAAGCTTTCTTT	CASSPDSVGNTEAFF
TRBV18	-	TRBJ1-2	TRBD1	TGTGCCAGCTCACCGGGACAGAACTATGGCTACACCTTC	CASSPGQNYGYTF
TRBV9	once	TRBJ2-1	TRBD2	TGTGCCAGCAGCGTAAGCGGGGGGAGCCCCTACAATGAGCAGTTCTTC	CASSVSGGSPYNEQFF
TRBV5-1	-	TRBJ1-1	-	TGCGCCAGCAGCTTGGGGGGAGTCACTGAAGCTTTCTTT	CASSLGGVTEAFF
TRBV6-5	once	TRBJ1-3	-	TGTGCCAGCAGAACGACAGGTGGTGCTGGAAACACCATATATTTT	CASRTTGGAGNTIYF
TRBV9	-	TRBJ2-1	-	TGTGCCAGCAGCGACAGGCTGGGGGCTAACAGGGACAATGAGCAGTTCTTC	CASSDRLGANRDNEQFF
TRBV4-1	-	TRBJ2-5	-	TGCGCCAGCAGCCGAACCGGACAGAAACAAGAGACCCAGTACTTC	CASSRTGQKQETQYF
TRBV18	-	TRBJ1-4	-	TGTGCCAGCTCACCACCGGGTGAGGGATCTAATGAAAAACTGTTTTTT	CASSPPGEGSNEKLFF
TRBV6-5	-	TRBJ1-2	TRBD1	TGTGCCAGCAGAACAGGGGGCGACTATGGCTACACCTTC	CASRTGGDYGYTF
TRBV10-2	-	TRBJ2-3	-	TGCGCCACGCGACAGACAGCCCTTGGGGATACGCAGTATTTT	CATRQTALGDTQYF
TRBV7-9	-	TRBJ1-4	TRBD1	TGTGCCAGCAGCTTAGACACAGGGGCTAATGAAAAACTGTTTTTT	CASSLDTGANEKLFF
TRBV5-6	-	TRBJ2-2	-	TGTGCCAGCAGCTCTTTGAGGGCCGGGGAGCTGTTTTTT	CASSSLRAGELFF